A single sample gave rise to the 11 T cell receptor beta chains below, sequenced in a study of T cell clonality in common variable immunodeficiency. The method was immunoSEQ multiplex PCR; TCRdb's version includes in-frame clones alone and lacks a portion of them. Listed for the sample are about 66,000 clones, none seen a single time. Sequencing was done on a sample of peripheral blood mononuclear cells. The source is a person aged 18 to 70 in good health.

This clone has a count of ten or more. CDR3 bases read: TGTGCCAGCTCACCGGACATAGAA. Its translation is CASSPDIE. In full, the CDR3 reads CASSPDIEAFF. The chain recombines TRBV18 with TRBJ1-1; tentative D call: TRBD1 (5 bases). The CDR3 goes on 3 residues after the read ends, and that part is filled in from the germline J gene. Germline V gene data show CDR1 as KGHSH and CDR2 as LQKENI. The CDR3 loop spans 11 amino acids.

This clone was seen repeatedly, ten times or more. Incomplete CDR3 DNA: TGTGCCAGCTCACCGTCCCTCGAG. Translation: CASSPSLE. The CDR3 reads in full as CASSPSLEQYF. V is TRBV18 and J is TRBJ2-7, with D unresolved. The DNA ends 3 residues before the CDR3 does, and the rest of the CDR3 is filled in from the germline J gene. The CDR3 extends over 11 amino acids. Germline V gene sequence: CDR1 KGHSH, CDR2 LQKENI. V was trimmed by 3 bases and J by 6 bases, leaving 6 bases between them.

This clone was counted at least ten times. The read ends 3 residues early relative to the CDR3; the germline J gene fills the gap. The chain combines TRBV7-2 with TRBJ1-4, with TRBD1 as a possible D gene (5 bases). The CDR3 consists of 15 residues. CDR1 is SGHTA and CDR2 is FQGNSA in the germline V gene. The V gene lost 0 bases and the J gene lost 5 bases, with 10 bases spanning the gap. The CDR3 DNA, read in part, is TGTGCCAGCAGCTTAGCGGGACTTAAAAATGAAAAA. Its translation is CASSLAGLKNEK. The whole CDR3 sequence reads CASSLAGLKNEKLFF.

At least ten counts were recorded for this clone. Coverage ceases 3 residues before the CDR3 finishes, and the germline J gene fills in the end. The chain couples TRBV2 to TRBJ2-7, with 8 nucleotides matching TRBD1. Germline-derived CDR1 and CDR2 are SNHLY and FYNNEI. The CDR3 spans 14 residues. J gave up 3 bases and V 4 bases, and 5 bases lay outside the gene matches. The CDR3 loop reads CASSAGQEVYEQYF. The part of the CDR3 DNA that was read is TGTGCCAGCAGTGCGGGACAGGAGGTCTACGAG.

This clone was seen ten or more times. The sequenced fragment ends 3 residues before the CDR3 boundary, so the rest is inferred from the germline J gene. The chain has TRBV5-1 and TRBJ2-3; D possibly corresponds to TRBD1 (5 bases). The V and J ends lost 4 bases and 6 bases respectively, with 15 bases between them. CDR1 is SGHRS, CDR2 YFSETQ, per germline. The CDR3 extends over 14 amino acids. The CDR3 region is CASSGASQTDTQYF. The covered CDR3 bases are TGCGCCAGCAGCGGGGCATCTCAGACGGATACG.

In its sample, this clone was seen many times. The read gets to within 3 residues of the CDR3 end, and the germline J gene fills in the rest. This chain links TRBV19 with TRBJ1-2; 7 bases line up with TRBD1. V trimming: 5 bases; J trimming: 6 bases; junction bases outside the gene matches: 3. This CDR3 is 12 amino acids long. From germline, CDR1 is LNHDA and CDR2 SQIVND (reference sequence). The chain's CDR3 is CASSRQGDGYTF. CDR3 bases read: TGTGCCAGTAGTCGGCAGGGGGATGGC.

This clone was counted at least ten times. The CDR3 sequence is CASSLTSAEQYF. CDR3 bases read: TGTGCCAGTAGCCTTACTAGCGCCGAG. The J gene is TRBJ2-7, the V gene TRBV19, with TRBD2 matching over 7 bases. Read data end 3 residues before the CDR3 end; the end is taken from the germline J gene. The germline CDR1 and CDR2 sequences are LNHDA and SQIVND (reference sequence). The CDR3 has 12 residues. The junction had 5 bases not matched to a gene; V was cut back by 6 bases and J by 6 bases.

Comment on this clone: The CDR3 extends 3 residues past the end of the read, so its final part is completed from the germline J gene. The genes are TRBV7-6 and TRBJ2-1; 12 nucleotides match TRBD2. Germline V gene lookup returns CDR1 SGHVS and CDR2 FNYEAQ. Unmatched junction bases numbered 8, after V lost 6 bases and J lost 8 bases. The CDR3 has 15 amino acids. The CDR3 loop reads CASRRLAGVGDEQFF. The sequenced part of the CDR3 DNA is TGTGCCAGCAGACGACTAGCGGGAGTCGGCGATGAG.

This clone was observed many times. The CDR3 loop is CASRARQATNEKLFF. The covered CDR3 bases are TGTGCCAGCAGGGCCCGACAGGCAACTAATGAAAAA. The chain combines TRBV6-2 or TRBV6-3 with TRBJ1-4; weak D call: TRBD1 (6 bases). The CDR3 extends 3 residues past the end of the read, so its final part is completed from the germline J gene. V shed 6 bases and J shed 0 bases, with 11 bases lying between them. The CDR3 extends over 15 amino acids. CDR1 is MNHEY and CDR2 is SVGEGT in the germline V gene.

With respect to this clone: The CDR3 end falls 3 residues outside the read, so it is completed with the germline J gene. This sequence joins TRBV7-8 and TRBJ2-7, with D possibly matching TRBD2 (6 bases). Trimming pared 5 bases from V and 6 bases from J, leaving 14 bases between. Looked up from germline, CDR1 is SGHVS and CDR2 is FQNEAQ. The length of the CDR3 is 13 residues. CDR3 sequence: CASSTLGGGEQYF. The DNA read from the CDR3 is TGTGCCAGCAGCACGTTGGGGGGTGGCGAG. Filled out from reference TRBV7-8 and TRBJ2-7, the complete variable domain reads GAGVSQSPRYKVAKRGQDVALRCDPISGHVSLFWYQQALGQGPEFLTYFQNEAQLDKSGLPSDRFFAERPEGSVSTLKIQRTQQEDSAVYLCASSTLGGGEQYFGPGTRLTVT.

This clone was observed many times. The read ends 3 residues before the CDR3 terminus; that terminus is restored from the germline J gene. V usage is TRBV19 and J usage is TRBJ1-5, with D maybe TRBD1 (6 bases). This CDR3 has 14 residues. Trimming removed 3 bases from V and 6 bases from J, with 12 bases in between. CDR1 and CDR2 (germline): LNHDA, SQIVND (reference sequence). The CDR3 reads CASSITGTPQPQHF. Incomplete CDR3 DNA: TGTGCCAGTAGTATTACAGGGACCCCTCAGCCC.